Listed below are T cell receptor beta chains from one sample, sequenced in a study of control samples from healthy donors and cancer patients. Some clones are missing from TCRdb's copy, which holds only in-frame ones; the method was immunoSEQ multiplex PCR. The data show more than 75,000 clones, about 87% seen once. Specimen: PBMCs. These receptors all stem from a woman aged 55-69 years with head and neck cancer. Each CDR3 is given with its conserved first and last residue. The order of the fields is D gene, V gene, clone size, J gene, CDR3 DNA, CDR3 protein. D genes are given only for firm matches. Clone size is not always given. Where it is, it says once, few, many or a class for expanded clones.

D: .
V: TRBV9
size: .
J: TRBJ1-1
DNA: TGTGCCAGCGCCTTTAAGGAGAACACTGAAGCTTTCTTT
CDR3: CASAFKENTEAFF

D: .
V: TRBV3-1/TRBV3-2
size: .
J: TRBJ1-4
DNA: TGTGCCAGCAGCCGCCGGGACTTTAATGAAAAACTGTTTTTT
CDR3: CASSRRDFNEKLFF

D: .
V: TRBV6-5
size: .
J: TRBJ2-7
DNA: TGTGCCAGCAGTCCCGTCGGGGGCTACGAGCAGTACTTC
CDR3: CASSPVGGYEQYF

D: .
V: TRBV27
size: .
J: TRBJ2-2
DNA: TGTGCCAGCAGTTTCGGACAGACGGTGACCGGGGAGCTGTTTTTT
CDR3: CASSFGQTVTGELFF

D: TRBD2
V: TRBV7-2
size: .
J: TRBJ2-1
DNA: TGTGCCAGCAGCTCGACGGGACTACAAACCTACAATGAGCAGTTCTTC
CDR3: CASSSTGLQTYNEQFF

D: .
V: TRBV6-5
size: .
J: TRBJ1-1
DNA: TGTGCCAGCAGTTACTCGAAGGAGACTGAAGCTTTCTTT
CDR3: CASSYSKETEAFF

D: .
V: TRBV6-2/TRBV6-3
size: .
J: TRBJ1-1
DNA: TGTGCCAGCAGTTACTCCGCCCAGGGACACACTGAAGCTTTCTTT
CDR3: CASSYSAQGHTEAFF

D: .
V: TRBV13
size: .
J: TRBJ1-2
DNA: TGTGCCAGCAGCCTTAACCAGGGCCTAGGACCGCCGGAAGGCTACACCTTC
CDR3: CASSLNQGLGPPEGYTF

D: TRBD1
V: TRBV6-1
size: .
J: TRBJ1-5
DNA: TGTGCCAGCAGTGAACAGGGGGTTAGCAATCAGCCCCAGCATTTT
CDR3: CASSEQGVSNQPQHF

D: .
V: TRBV29-1
size: .
J: TRBJ1-6
DNA: TGCAGCGCTACAGACGGAGGAGACCAACCCCTCCACTTT
CDR3: CSATDGGDQPLHF

D: .
V: TRBV7-8
size: .
J: TRBJ1-2
DNA: TGTGCCAGCAGCTGGGAAGGGTCTAACTATGGCTACACCTTC
CDR3: CASSWEGSNYGYTF

D: TRBD2
V: TRBV11-2
size: few
J: TRBJ2-3
DNA: TGTGCCAGCAGTCCGGGACTAGCGGGAGCCCGACGCACAGATACGCAGTATTTT
CDR3: CASSPGLAGARRTDTQYF

D: .
V: TRBV11-3
size: .
J: TRBJ2-2
DNA: TGTGCCAGCAGCAAAAGGGGTTCCGGGGAGCTGTTTTTT
CDR3: CASSKRGSGELFF

D: .
V: TRBV2
size: .
J: TRBJ2-7
DNA: TGTGCCAGCCGGACCAACAGGGATTCCTACGAGCAGTACTTC
CDR3: CASRTNRDSYEQYF

D: .
V: TRBV11-2
size: .
J: TRBJ2-7
DNA: TGTGCCAGCAGCTCGTACGGGGGCGCGGAATACGAGCAGTACTTC
CDR3: CASSSYGGAEYEQYF

D: TRBD1
V: TRBV18
size: .
J: TRBJ1-1
DNA: TGTGCCAGCTCACCATTTGGGACAGGGGGCTCGGGCACTGAAGCTTTCTTT
CDR3: CASSPFGTGGSGTEAFF

D: .
V: TRBV28
size: .
J: TRBJ1-5
DNA: TGTGCCAGCAGCACTTATTGGGCAGGGGAGGGGAATCAGCCCCAGCATTTT
CDR3: CASSTYWAGEGNQPQHF

D: .
V: TRBV27
size: .
J: TRBJ2-7
DNA: TGTGCCAGCAGCCGGGGAGACAGGTCCCTCGCCTACGAGCAGTACTTC
CDR3: CASSRGDRSLAYEQYF

D: TRBD1
V: TRBV5-1
size: .
J: TRBJ2-7
DNA: TGCGCCAGCAGCCCACGGACAGGGCACGAGCAGTACTTC
CDR3: CASSPRTGHEQYF

D: .
V: TRBV20-1
size: .
J: TRBJ1-5
DNA: TGCAGTGCTAGTAAGGGAGCTAATCAGCCCCAGCATTTT
CDR3: CSASKGANQPQHF

D: TRBD2
V: TRBV5-1
size: .
J: TRBJ2-5
DNA: TGCGCCAGCAGAACTGGACTAGCTTGGGAGACCCAGTACTTC
CDR3: CASRTGLAWETQYF

D: TRBD1
V: TRBV5-5
size: .
J: TRBJ2-7
DNA: TGTGCCAGCAGCCCAGACAGGGCGGCCCCCTACGAGCAGTACTTC
CDR3: CASSPDRAAPYEQYF

D: .
V: TRBV29-1
size: once
J: TRBJ2-5
DNA: TGCAGCGGAATAGGGGCGGGGAAAGAGACCCAGTACTTC
CDR3: CSGIGAGKETQYF

D: TRBD2
V: TRBV11-2
size: .
J: TRBJ2-7
DNA: TGTGCCAGCAGCGGGGGGGGTCTAGCGGGAGATTCGGGCTACGAGCAGTACTTC
CDR3: CASSGGGLAGDSGYEQYF

D: TRBD2
V: TRBV19
size: .
J: TRBJ2-1
DNA: TGTGCCAGTAGTATAGAGACTAGCCCCTCCTCCTACAATGAGCAGTTCTTC
CDR3: CASSIETSPSSYNEQFF

D: .
V: TRBV9
size: .
J: TRBJ2-1
DNA: TGTGCCAGCAGCGGCGGGACTGGGGCTAATGAGCAGTTCTTC
CDR3: CASSGGTGANEQFF

D: TRBD1
V: TRBV19
size: .
J: TRBJ1-2
DNA: TGTGCCAGTATCGCCCCCTCAGGACAGGACCACTATGGCTACACCTTC
CDR3: CASIAPSGQDHYGYTF

D: .
V: TRBV6-5
size: once
J: TRBJ1-2
DNA: TGTGCCAGCAGTTATGGCTATGGCTACACCTTC
CDR3: CASSYGYGYTF

D: .
V: TRBV19
size: .
J: TRBJ2-1
DNA: TGTGCCAGTAGTAAGGTACGGACCCCGGCTTCTGAGCAGTTCTTC
CDR3: CASSKVRTPASEQFF

D: .
V: TRBV28
size: once
J: TRBJ1-1
DNA: TGTGCCAGCACCATTGTTAGGAACACTGAAGCTTTCTTT
CDR3: CASTIVRNTEAFF

D: TRBD1
V: TRBV18
size: .
J: TRBJ2-5
DNA: TGTGCCAGCTCACCATATACAGGGGAAGGCGAGACCCAGTACTTC
CDR3: CASSPYTGEGETQYF

D: .
V: TRBV2
size: .
J: TRBJ1-6
DNA: TGTGCCAGCAGCGGCGCCAATTCACCCCTCCACTTT
CDR3: CASSGANSPLHF

D: .
V: TRBV27
size: .
J: TRBJ1-5
DNA: TGTGCCAGCAGCCGCGACGGGACGGCATATAGCAATCAGCCCCAGCATTTT
CDR3: CASSRDGTAYSNQPQHF

D: TRBD2
V: TRBV30
size: .
J: TRBJ2-3
DNA: TGTGCCTGGAGTGTGTCGGTGCGCGGGAGGGCTACGAAGAGCACAGATACGCAGTATTTT
CDR3: CAWSVSVRGRATKSTDTQYF

D: .
V: TRBV27
size: .
J: TRBJ1-2
DNA: TGTGCCAGCAGTTTATCTCCTTTCGACGGACCGTACTATGGCTACACCTTC
CDR3: CASSLSPFDGPYYGYTF

D: TRBD2
V: TRBV7-8
size: .
J: TRBJ2-3
DNA: TGTGCCAGCAGCTTCGGGGTAGCGGGAATAGATACGCAGTATTTT
CDR3: CASSFGVAGIDTQYF

D: TRBD2
V: TRBV4-1
size: once
J: TRBJ2-7
DNA: TGCGCCAGCAGCTTTAGCGGGGGTAGCTCCTACGAGCAGTACTTC
CDR3: CASSFSGGSSYEQYF

D: TRBD2
V: TRBV7-9
size: .
J: TRBJ2-3
DNA: TGTGCCAGCAGCAGTGGACTAGCGGGGATAACAGATACGCAGTATTTT
CDR3: CASSSGLAGITDTQYF

D: TRBD1
V: TRBV9
size: once
J: TRBJ2-1
DNA: TGTGCCAGCAGCGTAGGGGGGACAGGGTACGACAATGAGCAGTTCTTC
CDR3: CASSVGGTGYDNEQFF

D: .
V: TRBV27
size: .
J: TRBJ2-3
DNA: TGTGCCAGCAGTTTAGGCCCGGGGGCCACGCAGTATTTT
CDR3: CASSLGPGATQYF

D: TRBD2
V: TRBV7-2
size: .
J: TRBJ2-7
DNA: TGTGCCAGCAGCTTATGGCTAGCGGGAGCCTACGAGCAGTACTTC
CDR3: CASSLWLAGAYEQYF

D: .
V: TRBV7-9
size: .
J: TRBJ2-2
DNA: TGTGCCAGCAGAAGAAGAAACACCGGGGAGCTGTTTTTT
CDR3: CASRRRNTGELFF

D: .
V: TRBV5-1
size: few
J: TRBJ2-5
DNA: TGCGCCAGCAGCCCCCTAGCGTTGGAGACCCAGTACTTC
CDR3: CASSPLALETQYF

D: .
V: TRBV12-3/TRBV12-4
size: once
J: TRBJ2-1
DNA: TGTGCCAGCAGTGCGACAAGGGCTGGCGAGCAGTTCTTC
CDR3: CASSATRAGEQFF

D: .
V: TRBV28
size: .
J: TRBJ1-2
DNA: TGTGCCAGCAGCCTCTCCGATCCCCGTTGGACGGCTGACCTTAACTATGGCTACACCTTC
CDR3: CASSLSDPRWTADLNYGYTF

D: .
V: TRBV2
size: .
J: TRBJ1-1
DNA: TGTGCCAGCAGCCCCACAGTTACGAACACTGAAGCTTTCTTT
CDR3: CASSPTVTNTEAFF